The clone carrying this T cell receptor (beta chain) was observed at least ten times. Its antigen is currently unknown. CDR3 length: 12 residues. The ends were cut back, 7 bases at V and 8 bases at J, with 9 bases in the middle. These data belong to a study of identical twins. Study findings and constraints: Insertion counts were lower in abundant cord blood beta clonotypes, a trend that memory repertoires did not show. Excess sharing between twins was weaker in beta out-of-frame sequences. Without tracking the same donors, conclusions rested on cross-sectional statistical analysis.

From the 5' RACE reads, TCRdb called clonotypes with MiXCR, one entry per CDR3 protein. The sample lists 300,000 to 400,000 distinct CDR3 sequences; more than 9% were seen once. The data were also submitted as part of a second study, on yellow fever vaccine responses in identical twins.

The sequenced sample consisted of CD8+ T cells sorted from blood. The chain carries TRBV12-3 or TRBV12-4 and TRBJ1-6, with D unresolved. The TCR sequence derives from a woman younger than 35 in good health. The CDR3 region has the DNA TGTGCCAGCAAGGAGGGATATTCACCCCTCCACTTT. Translating gives CASKEGYSPLHF.